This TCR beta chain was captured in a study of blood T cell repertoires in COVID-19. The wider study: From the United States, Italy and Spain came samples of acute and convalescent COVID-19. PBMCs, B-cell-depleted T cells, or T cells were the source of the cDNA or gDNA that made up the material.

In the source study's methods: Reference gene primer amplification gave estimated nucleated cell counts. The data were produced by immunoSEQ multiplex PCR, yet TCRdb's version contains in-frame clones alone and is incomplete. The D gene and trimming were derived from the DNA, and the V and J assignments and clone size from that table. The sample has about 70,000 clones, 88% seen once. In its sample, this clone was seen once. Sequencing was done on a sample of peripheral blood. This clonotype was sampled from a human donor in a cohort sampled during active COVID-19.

The CDR3 region is CASSLRGQQPQHF. CDR3 bases: TGTGCCAGCAGTTTGAGGGGGCAGCAGCCCCAGCATTTT. This chain uses TRBV12-3 or TRBV12-4 with TRBJ1-5; TRBD1 matches 7 bases. The CDR3 spans 13 residues. The V segment lost 3 bases and the J segment 7 bases; nucleotides outside the gene matches: 3.